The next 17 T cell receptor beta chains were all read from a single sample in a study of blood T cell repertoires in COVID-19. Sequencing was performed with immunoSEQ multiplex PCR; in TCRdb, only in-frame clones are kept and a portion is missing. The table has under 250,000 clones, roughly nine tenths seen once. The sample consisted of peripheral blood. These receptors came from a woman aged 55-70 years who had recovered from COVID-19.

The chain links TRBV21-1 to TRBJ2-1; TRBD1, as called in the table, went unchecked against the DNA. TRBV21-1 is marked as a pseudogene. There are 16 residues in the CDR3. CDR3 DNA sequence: TGTGCCAGCAGCAAAGTATCCAGGGTATCCTACAATGAGCAGTTCTTC. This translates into CASSKVSRVSYNEQFF.

The CDR3 coding sequence is TGTGCCAGCAGTGGGGGACAGGGTAATGGCTACACCTTC. This sequence encodes CASSGGQGNGYTF. This sequence joins TRBV25-1 and TRBJ1-2; TRBD1 matches 9 bases. The junction had 3 bases not matched to a gene; V was cut back by 4 bases and J by 6 bases. The CDR3 runs to 13 residues. Germline V gene data show CDR1 as MGHDK and CDR2 as SYGVNS.

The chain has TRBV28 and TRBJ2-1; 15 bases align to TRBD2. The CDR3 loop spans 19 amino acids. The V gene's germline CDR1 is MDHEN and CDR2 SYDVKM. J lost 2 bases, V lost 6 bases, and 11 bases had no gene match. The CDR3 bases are TGTGCCAGCAGCGACGGACTAGCGGGGGGGCCGGGTCCCTACAATGAGCAGTTCTTC. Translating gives CASSDGLAGGPGPYNEQFF. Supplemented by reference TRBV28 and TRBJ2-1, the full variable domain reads DVKVTQSSRYLVKRTGEKVFLECVQDMDHENMFWYRQDPGLGLRLIYFSYDVKMKEKGDIPEGYSVSREKKERFSLILESASTNQTSMYLCASSDGLAGGPGPYNEQFFGPGTRLTVL.

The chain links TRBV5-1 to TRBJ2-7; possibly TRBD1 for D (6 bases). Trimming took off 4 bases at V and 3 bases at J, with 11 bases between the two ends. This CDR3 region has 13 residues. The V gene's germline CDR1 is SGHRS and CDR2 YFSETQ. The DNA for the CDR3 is TGCGCCAGCAGCGTTACAGGGTTCTACGAGCAGTACTTC. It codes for CASSVTGFYEQYF.

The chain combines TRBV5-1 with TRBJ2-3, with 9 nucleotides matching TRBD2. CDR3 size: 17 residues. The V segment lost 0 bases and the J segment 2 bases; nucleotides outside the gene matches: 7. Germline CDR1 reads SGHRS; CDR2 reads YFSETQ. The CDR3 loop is CASSLGGGAPVTDTQYF. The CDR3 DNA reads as TGCGCCAGCAGCTTGGGCGGGGGGGCCCCCGTCACAGATACGCAGTATTTT.

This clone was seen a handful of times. The CDR3, as DNA: TGCGCCAGCAGCCTGGACAGGGGCGGATCCTATAATTCACCCCTCCACTTT. Translation: CASSLDRGGSYNSPLHF. The chain combines TRBV5-1 with TRBJ1-6; 9 bases are a match to TRBD1. From germline, CDR1 is SGHRS and CDR2 YFSETQ. V lost 4 bases, J lost 1 base, and 6 bases stayed unmatched. The CDR3 has 17 residues.

The DNA for the CDR3 is TGTGCCAGCAGGGAGGCCGGGACAGGGGGAGGAAGGCGTGAAAAACTGTTTTTT. Translated: CASREAGTGGGRREKLFF. The genes are TRBV25-1 and TRBJ1-4; 11 bases agree with TRBD1. The CDR3 has 18 residues. Germline CDR1 and CDR2: MGHDK and SYGVNS. The ends lost 6 bases at V and 7 bases at J; junction bases unmatched: 16.

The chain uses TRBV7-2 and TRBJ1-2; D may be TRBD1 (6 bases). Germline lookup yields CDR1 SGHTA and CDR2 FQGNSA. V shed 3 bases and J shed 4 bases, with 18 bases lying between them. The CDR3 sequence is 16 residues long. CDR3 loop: CASSLRPGQSPYGYTF. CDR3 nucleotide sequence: TGTGCCAGCAGCTTGAGACCGGGACAAAGCCCCTATGGCTACACCTTC.

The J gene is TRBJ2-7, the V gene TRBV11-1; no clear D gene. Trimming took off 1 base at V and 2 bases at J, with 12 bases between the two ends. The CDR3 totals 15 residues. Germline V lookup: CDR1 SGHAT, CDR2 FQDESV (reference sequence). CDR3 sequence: CASSLDEVGAYEQYF. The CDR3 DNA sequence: TGTGCCAGCAGCTTAGATGAGGTTGGAGCCTACGAGCAGTACTTC.

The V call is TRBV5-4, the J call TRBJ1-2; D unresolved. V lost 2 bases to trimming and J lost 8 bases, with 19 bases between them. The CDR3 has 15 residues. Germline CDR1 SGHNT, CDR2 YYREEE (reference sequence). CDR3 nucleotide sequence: TGTGCCAGCAGCTTCGGGTTTGGCACCGACGGCGGCTACACCTTC. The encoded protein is CASSFGFGTDGGYTF. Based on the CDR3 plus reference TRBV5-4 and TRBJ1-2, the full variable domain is ETGVTQSPTHLIKTRGQQVTLRCSSQSGHNTVSWYQQALGQGPQFIFQYYREEENGRGNFPPRFSGLQFPNYSSELNVNALELDDSALYLCASSFGFGTDGGYTFGSGTRLTVV.

CDR3 nucleotides: TGTGCCAGTAGGGCAACAGATACGCAGTATTTT. Its translation: CASRATDTQYF. The rearrangement joins TRBV19 to TRBJ2-3; D is ambiguous. CDR3 length: 11 amino acids. CDR1 and CDR2 (germline): LNHDA, SQIVND (reference sequence). The V end lost 6 bases, the J end lost 3 bases, and 4 bases lay between the germline ends.

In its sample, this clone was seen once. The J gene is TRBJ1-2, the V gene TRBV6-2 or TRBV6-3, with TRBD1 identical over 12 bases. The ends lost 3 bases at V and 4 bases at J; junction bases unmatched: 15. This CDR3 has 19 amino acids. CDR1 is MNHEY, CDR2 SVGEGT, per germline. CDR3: CASSYRMGQGAQGGYGYTF. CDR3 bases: TGTGCCAGCAGTTATCGGATGGGACAGGGGGCGCAAGGAGGCTATGGCTACACCTTC.

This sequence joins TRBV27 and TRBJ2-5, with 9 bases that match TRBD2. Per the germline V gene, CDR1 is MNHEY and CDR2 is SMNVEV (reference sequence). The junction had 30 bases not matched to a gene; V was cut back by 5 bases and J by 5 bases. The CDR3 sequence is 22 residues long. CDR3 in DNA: TGTGCCAGCAGTCCCGTGCGGGGGGGACAGATCCTCCGGGGGAGCGGAAGTGAGACCCAGTACTTC. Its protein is CASSPVRGGQILRGSGSETQYF.

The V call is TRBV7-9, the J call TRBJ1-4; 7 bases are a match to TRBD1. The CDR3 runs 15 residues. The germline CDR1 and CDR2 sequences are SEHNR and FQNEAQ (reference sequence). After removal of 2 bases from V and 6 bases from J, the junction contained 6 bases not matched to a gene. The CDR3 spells CASSLSRDSYEKLFF. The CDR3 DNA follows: TGTGCCAGCAGCTTAAGTCGGGACAGTTATGAAAAACTGTTTTTT.

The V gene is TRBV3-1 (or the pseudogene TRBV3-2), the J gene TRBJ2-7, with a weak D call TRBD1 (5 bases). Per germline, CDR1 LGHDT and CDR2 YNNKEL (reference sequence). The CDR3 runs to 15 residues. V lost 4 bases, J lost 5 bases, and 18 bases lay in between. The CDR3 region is CASSRGNRGLHEQYF. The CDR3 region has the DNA TGTGCCAGCAGCCGTGGGAATAGGGGATTACACGAGCAGTACTTC.

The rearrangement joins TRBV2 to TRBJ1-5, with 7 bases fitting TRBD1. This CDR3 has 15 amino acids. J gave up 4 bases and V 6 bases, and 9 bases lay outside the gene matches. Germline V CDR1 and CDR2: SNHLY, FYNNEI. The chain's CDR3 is CASREVGRGNQPQHF. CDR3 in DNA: TGTGCCAGCAGAGAGGTGGGCAGGGGGAATCAGCCCCAGCATTTT. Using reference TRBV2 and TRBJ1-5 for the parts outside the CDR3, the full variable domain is EPEVTQTPSHQVTQMGQEVILRCVPISNHLYFYWYRQILGQKVEFLVSFYNNEISEKSEIFDDQFSVERPDGSNFTLKIRSTKLEDSAMYFCASREVGRGNQPQHFGDGTRLSIL.

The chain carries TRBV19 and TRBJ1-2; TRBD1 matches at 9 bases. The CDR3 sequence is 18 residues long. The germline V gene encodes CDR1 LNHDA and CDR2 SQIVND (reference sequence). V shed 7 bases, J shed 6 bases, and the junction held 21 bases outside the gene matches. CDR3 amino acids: CASKSPIPGTGSPNGYTF. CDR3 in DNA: TGTGCCAGTAAATCACCGATCCCCGGGACAGGGTCCCCTAATGGCTACACCTTC.